This TCR beta chain was sequenced in a study of beta chain features in type 1 diabetes. In the study overall: Healthy donors resembled patients in age, gender and cell yields. Study-wide findings and caveats: Researchers reported that naive, central memory and Treg TCRB repertoires appeared more similar in patients than in healthy donors. Moderate but significant shortening of TCRB CDR3s was recorded in all four CD4+ subsets from Type 1 diabetes patients. Any HLA-type effect on TCRB rearrangement remained unresolved here.

This clone has a handful of counts. No antigen is known for it. The germline V gene has CDR1 SGHDT and CDR2 YYEEEE. V was clipped by 2 bases and J by 0 bases, with 6 bases between them. CDR3 size: 15 residues. Since all of the isolated RNA was reverse transcribed, expressed TCRB transcripts were what got sequenced. Generated by immunoSEQ multiplex PCR, the TCRdb table keeps only in-frame clones and is missing some. The sample consists of over 650,000 clones, over 11% of them appearing once. V and J are TRBV5-6 and TRBJ2-6; unclear D gene. This TCR derives from a young man with type 1 diabetes. Sequences were obtained from naive CD4+ T cells from blood. The CDR3: CASSLGISGANVLTF. The CDR3 region has the DNA TGTGCCAGCAGCTTAGGGATCTCTGGGGCCAACGTCCTGACTTTC.